These T cell receptor beta chains were read from a single sample in a study of T cells after yellow fever vaccination. Each CDR3 protein gets one entry after TCRdb re-called the 5' RACE reads with MiXCR. The sample shows 510,000 or so distinct CDR3 sequences, about a fifth of them seen only once. This sample comprised PBMCs, obtained 15 days after the yellow fever booster vaccination. The receptors were gathered from a man aged 30 to 39 who received the YFV17D yellow fever vaccine. Both conserved end residues are trimmed from each CDR3. The D gene is left open where the match is weak.

v_call: TRBV29-1
d_call: NA
cdr3_aa: SVEGGFSTDTQY

v_call: TRBV5-1
d_call: NA
cdr3_aa: ASSLGTANTGELF

v_call: TRBV5-1
d_call: NA
cdr3_aa: ASNPPGTDTQY

v_call: TRBV10-3
d_call: NA
cdr3_aa: AISELGQGETQY

v_call: TRBV7-2
d_call: NA
cdr3_aa: ASSGDIVTYEQY

v_call: TRBV5-6
d_call: NA
cdr3_aa: ASSTLLGAWETQY

v_call: TRBV6-5
d_call: NA
cdr3_aa: ASSYSNRANEQY

v_call: TRBV5-4
d_call: TRBD1
cdr3_aa: ASTLGQGAVGTQY

v_call: TRBV4-3
d_call: NA
cdr3_aa: ASSQDPAEGETQY

v_call: TRBV5-6
d_call: NA
cdr3_aa: ASRFRTSGDTQY

v_call: TRBV6-5
d_call: TRBD2
cdr3_aa: ASSYRPSGSYEQY

v_call: TRBV13
d_call: NA
cdr3_aa: ASSLFTGSSYEQY

v_call: TRBV12-3/TRBV12-4
d_call: NA
cdr3_aa: ASSFQGHLYEQY

v_call: TRBV20-1
d_call: NA
cdr3_aa: SATKGGVETQY

v_call: TRBV12-3/TRBV12-4
d_call: NA
cdr3_aa: ASSFARVPYEQY

v_call: TRBV7-9
d_call: NA
cdr3_aa: ASGIPGRPHEQF

v_call: TRBV7-6
d_call: TRBD1
cdr3_aa: ASSLSITGGPSEAF

v_call: TRBV10-3
d_call: NA
cdr3_aa: AISDEPNTDTQY

v_call: TRBV27
d_call: NA
cdr3_aa: ASSRKGFGETQY

v_call: TRBV6-4
d_call: NA
cdr3_aa: ASSAVSGRDEQF

v_call: TRBV11-2
d_call: TRBD2
cdr3_aa: ASSLTSGSDWGGYEQY

v_call: TRBV5-1
d_call: NA
cdr3_aa: ASSFGAGANTGELF

v_call: TRBV7-2
d_call: TRBD2
cdr3_aa: ASSFGLAGAGNEQY

v_call: TRBV7-8
d_call: TRBD2
cdr3_aa: ASSLRQRTSRYNEQF

v_call: TRBV12-5
d_call: NA
cdr3_aa: ASGWTTDSSYNEQF

v_call: TRBV7-9
d_call: NA
cdr3_aa: ASSISRQSETQY

v_call: TRBV9
d_call: TRBD1
cdr3_aa: ASSVDSLRGQGINEQF

v_call: TRBV28
d_call: NA
cdr3_aa: ASSPTILETQY